Listed below are T cell receptor beta chains from one sample, sequenced in a study of identical twins. TCRdb fed the 5' RACE reads into MiXCR, producing one record per CDR3 protein. Seen here are under 300,000 distinct CDR3 sequences, around 8.3% observed once, and the top ten hold roughly 3.1%. The same data also went into a second study, on yellow fever vaccine responses in identical twins.

The specimen was CD8+ T cells sorted from blood. These receptors were taken from a woman aged 18 to 35 in good health. Both conserved end residues are part of each CDR3. The D gene is left open where the match is weak. Clone sizes are given selectively: once, few, many, or a class where the clone is expanded.

clone_size	d_call	j_call	cdr3_length	v_call	cdr3_aa	cdr3_nt
few	TRBD1	TRBJ2-4	14	TRBV3-1	CASSLGDSKNIQYF	TGTGCCAGCAGCCTTGGGGACAGCAAAAACATTCAGTACTTC
.	TRBD1	TRBJ2-5	14	TRBV29-1	CSVVDRGLGETQYF	TGCAGCGTTGTGGACAGGGGGTTGGGGGAGACCCAGTACTTC
.	.	TRBJ1-1	13	TRBV27	CASSLSRGLEAFF	TGTGCCAGCAGTTTATCGAGGGGTTTGGAAGCTTTCTTT
.	TRBD2	TRBJ2-1	17	TRBV29-1	CSVDLAGEPDSYNEQFF	TGCAGCGTCGATCTAGCGGGAGAACCCGACTCCTACAATGAGCAGTTCTTC
many	TRBD1	TRBJ2-1	15	TRBV6-1	CASSRTGVTQNEQFF	TGTGCCAGCAGCCGGACAGGGGTCACTCAAAATGAGCAGTTCTTC
.	.	TRBJ2-5	14	TRBV7-9	CASSPREGQETQYF	TGTGCCAGCAGCCCGCGTGAAGGGCAAGAGACCCAGTACTTC
few	.	TRBJ2-2	13	TRBV7-9	CASSSLSVGELFF	TGTGCCAGCAGCTCCCTCTCGGTCGGGGAGCTGTTTTTT
many	.	TRBJ2-1	14	TRBV12-3/TRBV12-4	CASSPLSSYNEQFF	TGTGCCAGCAGTCCCTTGAGCTCCTACAATGAGCAGTTCTTC
.	.	TRBJ2-5	14	TRBV14	CPSSRGQNQETQYF	TGTCCCAGCAGCCGCGGACAGAACCAAGAGACCCAGTACTTC
many	TRBD2	TRBJ2-7	15	TRBV6-5	CASSYETSGSYEQYF	TGTGCCAGCAGTTACGAGACTAGCGGGAGCTACGAGCAGTACTTC
many	TRBD2	TRBJ2-2	14	TRBV10-3	CAIGLAGGGGELFF	TGTGCCATCGGACTAGCGGGAGGTGGCGGGGAGCTGTTTTTT
many	TRBD1	TRBJ1-1	16	TRBV20-1	CSARAQGAIEIDEAFF	TGCAGTGCTAGGGCGCAGGGGGCGATTGAGATCGATGAAGCTTTCTTT
.	.	TRBJ2-3	14	TRBV7-2	CASREAGRTDTQYF	TGTGCCAGCAGGGAAGCGGGCCGCACAGATACGCAGTATTTT
.	.	TRBJ1-1	15	TRBV18	CASSPAGAGDTEAFF	TGTGCCAGCTCACCCGCGGGGGCGGGGGACACTGAAGCTTTCTTT
few	TRBD2	TRBJ2-2	16	TRBV4-3	CASSPLYEREIGELFF	TGCGCCAGCAGTCCCCTTTACGAGCGGGAGATCGGGGAGCTGTTTTTT
few	TRBD1	TRBJ2-1	15	TRBV7-9	CASSPRDRDHNEQFF	TGTGCCAGCAGCCCCCGGGACAGGGACCACAATGAGCAGTTCTTC
many	TRBD1	TRBJ2-2	17	TRBV7-9	CASSLAGQGVNTGELFF	TGTGCCAGCAGCTTAGCTGGACAGGGGGTAAACACCGGGGAGCTGTTTTTT
many	.	TRBJ1-6	13	TRBV28	CASSLWANSPLHF	TGTGCCAGCAGTTTATGGGCTAATTCACCCCTCCACTTT
.	TRBD1	TRBJ1-6	20	TRBV28	CASSLTGTGLFSSYNSPLHF	TGTGCCAGCAGTTTGACCGGGACAGGGTTATTTAGCTCCTATAATTCACCCCTCCACTTT
many	.	TRBJ1-1	10	TRBV29-1	CSVENTEAFF	TGCAGCGTTGAGAACACTGAAGCTTTCTTT
few	.	TRBJ2-7	17	TRBV6-2/TRBV6-3	CASSTLRWRKFDYEQYF	TGTGCCAGCAGTACGCTCCGGTGGAGGAAATTTGACTACGAGCAGTACTTC
.	TRBD2	TRBJ2-3	17	TRBV10-3	CAISESIGSGDPDTQYF	TGTGCCATCAGTGAGTCGATCGGTAGCGGGGATCCAGATACGCAGTATTTT
few	.	TRBJ2-7	16	TRBV21-1	CASSKVVLAGLYEQYF	TGTGCCAGCAGCAAGGTCGTACTAGCGGGCCTCTACGAGCAGTACTTC